Listed below are T cell receptor beta chains from one sample, sequenced in a study of blood T cell repertoires in COVID-19. The method was immunoSEQ multiplex PCR; TCRdb's version includes in-frame clones alone and lacks a portion of them. The data show about 74,000 clones, approximately 91% seen once. Sequenced sample: peripheral blood. The receptors shown here come from a man aged 50 to 59 with COVID-19, enrolled during active disease. The CDR3 runs from the conserved cysteine through the conserved F or W. D genes are given only for firm matches. Only part of the rows carry a size: once, few, many, or a class if the clone is expanded.

TRBJ2-1	-	TRBV7-3	TRBD2	CASSSGTSGYNEQFF	TGTGCCAGCAGTTCCGGGACTAGCGGTTACAATGAGCAGTTCTTC
TRBJ1-5	-	TRBV20-1	-	CSASPRDKFSNQPQHF	TGCAGTGCTAGTCCCCGGGACAAGTTTAGCAATCAGCCCCAGCATTTT
TRBJ2-3	-	TRBV7-8	TRBD2	CASSAAGTSARTDTQYF	TGTGCCAGCAGCGCAGCTGGGACTAGCGCACGCACAGATACGCAGTATTTT
TRBJ1-5	-	TRBV18	-	CASSPSPDSNQPQHF	TGTGCCAGCTCACCCTCCCCAGATAGCAATCAGCCCCAGCATTTT
TRBJ1-5	-	TRBV19	-	CASSIGGPNQPQHF	TGTGCCAGTAGTATAGGAGGTCCCAATCAGCCCCAGCATTTT
TRBJ2-7	few	TRBV19	TRBD1	CASRGQGSEQYF	TGTGCCAGTAGGGGACAGGGATCCGAGCAGTACTTC
TRBJ2-1	-	TRBV11-2	TRBD2	CASSLDGLAGGEQFF	TGTGCCAGCAGCTTAGACGGACTAGCGGGAGGGGAGCAGTTCTTC
TRBJ2-3	-	TRBV7-6	TRBD2	CASSLRGPRASGRADTQYF	TGTGCCAGCAGCTTAAGGGGGCCCCGGGCTAGCGGGAGGGCAGATACGCAGTATTTT
TRBJ2-5	-	TRBV30	TRBD1	CAWTGGGETQYF	TGTGCCTGGACAGGGGGTGGGGAGACCCAGTACTTC
TRBJ1-1	-	TRBV10-1	TRBD1	CASSEPRQGSNTEAFF	TGCGCCAGCAGTGAGCCCAGACAGGGATCGAACACTGAAGCTTTCTTT
TRBJ2-3	-	TRBV19	-	CASRWGGGAGTDTQYF	TGTGCCAGTAGATGGGGCGGGGGCGCCGGCACAGATACGCAGTATTTT
TRBJ2-1	-	TRBV29-1	-	CSVTPRNEQFF	TGCAGCGTAACCCCTCGGAATGAGCAGTTCTTC
TRBJ2-1	-	TRBV9	TRBD2	CASSPRSGSGSYNEQFF	TGTGCCAGCAGCCCGAGGAGCGGGAGTGGTTCCTACAATGAGCAGTTCTTC
TRBJ1-2	-	TRBV6-5	-	CASSLYRDPNYGYTF	TGTGCCAGCAGTCTCTACAGGGATCCCAACTATGGCTACACCTTC
TRBJ1-2	-	TRBV19	TRBD1	CASSRDSTRNGYTF	TGTGCCAGTAGCAGGGACAGCACAAGGAATGGCTACACCTTC
TRBJ2-5	-	TRBV9	-	CASSPYPGQETQYF	TGTGCCAGCAGCCCATACCCAGGACAAGAGACCCAGTACTTC
TRBJ1-1	-	TRBV2	-	CASSLFEAFF	TGTGCCAGCAGTTTATTTGAAGCTTTCTTT
TRBJ2-1	-	TRBV11-2	TRBD2	CASSLRAGTWNEQFF	TGTGCCAGCAGCCTACGAGCGGGAACCTGGAATGAGCAGTTCTTC
TRBJ2-4	-	TRBV9	TRBD2	CASSPPRLAGERIIQYF	TGTGCCAGCAGCCCCCCGAGGCTAGCGGGAGAAAGGATCATTCAGTACTTC
TRBJ1-1	few	TRBV19	-	CASSITGGNTEAFF	TGTGCCAGTAGTATCACGGGGGGGAACACTGAAGCTTTCTTT
TRBJ1-2	-	TRBV15	TRBD1	CATSRGPQGGYGYTF	TGTGCCACCAGCAGAGGCCCCCAGGGGGGCTATGGCTACACCTTC